This is a list of T cell receptor beta chains from one sample in a study of T cells expressing NK-cell markers. Reanalyzing the 5' RACE reads, TCRdb keeps one entry per CDR3 protein, without DNA. The sample shows 350,000 to 450,000 distinct CDR3 sequences, and about 5.2% sits with its ten largest clones. Sequencing was performed on blood T cells: a sorted CD56 or NKG2C T cell subset, CD4+ or CD8+ T cells, or bulk PBMC T cells (not recorded which). The receptors derive from a man aged 18-70 years in good health. Each CDR3 is given with its conserved first and last residue.

V gene	J gene	CDR3 protein
TRBV7-3	TRBJ2-1	CASSLYGTSGGFSSYNEQFF
TRBV4-2	TRBJ1-4	CASSQAPGQGGGLFF
TRBV3-1	TRBJ2-1	CASSQTPSVDNEQFF
TRBV7-9	TRBJ2-1	CASSLGTGYNEQFF
TRBV29-1	TRBJ1-2	CSVGGGSPSNYGYTF
TRBV5-1	TRBJ2-3	CASSSPGLAGGLTDTQYF
TRBV28	TRBJ2-2	CASSFGGGENTGELFFF
TRBV12-5	TRBJ2-1	CASGLRSGGLNEQFF
TRBV20-1	TRBJ2-7	CSAAPGDSIYLFYEQYF
TRBV5-6	TRBJ1-5	CASSRGGQGGSQPQHF
TRBV5-1	TRBJ2-5	CASSLGVLGTGVKTQYF
TRBV12-3/TRBV12-4	TRBJ2-5	CASSLAGQGIQETQYF
TRBV7-2	TRBJ1-1	CASTSYGPNTEAFF
TRBV10-3	TRBJ2-3	CATSMGIAGGVLDTQYF
TRBV20-1	TRBJ1-5	CSAWSGGGFGQPQHF
TRBV7-2	TRBJ2-7	CASSTSGTANIYEQYF
TRBV5-4	TRBJ2-3	CASSLGGLGTDTQYF
TRBV12-3/TRBV12-4	TRBJ2-7	CASSPRDRPYEQYF
TRBV20-1	TRBJ1-6	CSARVYRDYNSPLHF
TRBV7-2	TRBJ1-1	CASSLVPVPAEAFF
TRBV12-3/TRBV12-4	TRBJ2-1	CASSLTGGGYYNEQFF
TRBV11-2	TRBJ2-5	CASSLVAEQETQYF
TRBV7-2	TRBJ2-7	CASSHRLAGQVPYEQYF
TRBV20-1	TRBJ1-1	CSATSGAAGAFF
TRBV18	TRBJ2-2	CASSPPKTGTGELFF
TRBV10-3	TRBJ2-7	CAIRQGGSSYEQYF
TRBV19	TRBJ2-2	CAGQLAGGAGELFF
TRBV9	TRBJ2-3	CASTNSGGAADTQYF
TRBV5-1	TRBJ2-2	CASSLDSAWSGELFF
TRBV5-5	TRBJ2-7	CASSGRQGIYSYEQYF
TRBV28	TRBJ1-3	CASSFEEPHSGNTIYF
TRBV19	TRBJ2-1	CASSDRERTYRGNEQFF
TRBV12-3/TRBV12-4	TRBJ2-7	CASSHDRGSYEQYF
TRBV3-1	TRBJ2-2	CASSQVYGGGVTGELFF
TRBV12-5	TRBJ2-2	CASGLAGLAHGELFF
TRBV2	TRBJ1-2	CASSRIDKNYGYTF
TRBV7-8	TRBJ1-1	CASSPHTAGNTEAFF
TRBV20-1	TRBJ2-5	CSARIGVGEETQYF
TRBV29-1	TRBJ1-5	CSVLSGYSNQPQHF
TRBV5-6	TRBJ2-7	CASSKLGSNYEQYF
TRBV6-1	TRBJ2-2	CASRGTAGLFTGELFF
TRBV14	TRBJ2-7	CASSHNRGEQYF
TRBV20-1	TRBJ2-7	CSAWGTSGGEQYF
TRBV7-3	TRBJ2-3	CASSTQSSTDTQYF
TRBV28	TRBJ2-1	CASRPYSYNEQFF
TRBV12-3/TRBV12-4	TRBJ1-1	CASSLAQGARTEAFF
TRBV7-6	TRBJ1-5	CASSKDTGGNQPQHF
TRBV12-3/TRBV12-4	TRBJ2-7	CASSLEGTSARNEQYF
TRBV9	TRBJ1-6	CASSDRDARYNSPLHF
TRBV21-1	TRBJ2-7	CASGASYEQYF
TRBV6-1	TRBJ2-7	CASSGGQDGEQYF
TRBV5-1	TRBJ1-4	CASSRFSRYDEKLFF
TRBV2	TRBJ2-1	CASSAPDRGRGLDEQFF